The clone carrying this TCR beta chain was recorded a few times. Its antigen remains unknown. This CDR3 contains 15 residues. The J segment lost 5 bases and the V segment lost 2 bases, leaving 7 bases of the junction unmatched. Germline assignment: CDR1 SGHTA and CDR2 FQGNSA. This record belongs to a study of T cells after yellow fever vaccination. Study observations and caveats: A secondary response was less intense yet reached its peak sooner, at day 5 versus 15.

The 5'RACE template-switching step produced TCR cDNA and added a universal primer site and UMIs. TCRdb reprocessed the 5' RACE reads with MiXCR, giving one entry per CDR3 protein. This table holds about 320,000 distinct CDR3 sequences, roughly 4.3% found once. The sample consisted of PBMCs, taken 15 days after the yellow fever booster vaccination. J is TRBJ1-1 and V is TRBV7-2, with TRBD1 matching 8 bases. The TCR sequence derives from a man between 18 and 29 years old who received the YFV17D yellow fever vaccine. The CDR3 sequence is CASSLIATGGTEAFF. Written as DNA, the CDR3 is TGTGCCAGCAGCTTAATCGCCACAGGGGGAACTGAAGCTTTCTTT.